The TCR beta chain under discussion was sequenced for a study of radiation and T cells in renal cell carcinoma. Study findings and constraints: In blood, top tumor clones expanded by 2 weeks, shrinking by 4. Without pretreatment biopsies, baseline tumor clonotype presence was undetermined.

The germline V and J ends were trimmed by 4 bases and 2 bases, with 11 bases remaining between them. This CDR3 contains 14 residues. Per the germline V gene, CDR1 is SGHDN and CDR2 is FVKESK. This clone is a singleton in its sample. Its antigen is not known. Libraries were prepared by immunoSEQ multiplex PCR; TCRdb keeps only in-frame clonotypes and omits some of them. The table lists roughly 78,000 clones, 82% of them singletons. Time point: blood 2 weeks post-SBRT. Documented treatment: 15 Gy SBRT to primary tumor, nephrectomy 4 weeks later. This chain links TRBV14 with TRBJ2-5; the D gene is possibly TRBD2 (5 bases). The sample in question was blood, obtained from a patient whose treatment included radiotherapy and nephrectomy. This sequence originates from a man in his sixties with renal cell carcinoma. CDR3 residues: CASSPFGEQETQYF. As DNA, the CDR3 is TGTGCCAGCAGCCCGTTCGGGGAACAAGAGACCCAGTACTTC.